The 25 T cell receptor beta chains in this list originate from one sample, sequenced in a study of CD8 T cells in Susac syndrome. An amount of RNA that ranged from roughly 0.5 to 1 ug was reverse transcribed with random hexamers. TCRdb recomputed calls from the immunoSEQ multiplex PCR reads with MiXCR, one row per CDR3 protein. In the table there are about 100,000 distinct CDR3 sequences, 95% of which are singletons. The sequenced sample consisted of CD8+ T cells from PBMCs. The receptors were gathered from a human donor with Susac syndrome.

V gene TRBV2 combines with J gene TRBJ1-2; TRBD1 matches 8 bases. Germline CDR1 SNHLY, CDR2 FYNNEI. V dropped 3 bases and J dropped 4; count of bases not matched to a gene: 7. The CDR3 is 15 amino acids. CDR3 in amino acids: CASSEMTGEAYGYTF. Written as DNA, the CDR3 is TGTGCCAGCAGTGAGATGACAGGGGAGGCCTATGGCTACACCTTC.

The chain employs TRBV3-1 and TRBJ1-6, with D tentatively TRBD1 (6 bases). The CDR3 has 15 residues. V was cut by 1 base and J by 10 bases, with 14 bases left in between. Germline V gene data show CDR1 as LGHDT and CDR2 as YNNKEL (reference sequence). CDR3 amino acids: CASSQVVGQGSPLHF. The CDR3 region has the DNA TGTGCCAGCAGCCAAGTAGTGGGGCAGGGGTCACCCCTCCACTTT.

The chain combines TRBV11-2 with TRBJ2-7, with 7 bases matching TRBD2. Germline CDR1 reads SGHAT; CDR2 reads FQNNGV. The CDR3 totals 17 residues. Trimming took 2 bases from V and 4 from J; bases not matched to a gene: 14. The CDR3 spells CASSLTRSGGRSYEQYF. CDR3 bases: TGTGCCAGCAGCTTAACCCGGTCGGGGGGAAGGTCTTACGAGCAGTACTTC.

The rearrangement links TRBV29-1 to TRBJ1-2; weak D call: TRBD1 (5 bases). The CDR3 has 13 residues. Deletions cut 7 bases from V and 7 bases from J, with 19 bases between. Germline values: CDR1 SQVTM, CDR2 ANQGSEA. CDR3 region: CSATKGSASGYTF. CDR3 in DNA: TGCAGCGCCACTAAGGGGTCGGCTAGTGGCTACACCTTC.

This clonotype was detected only a few times. V and J are TRBV13 and TRBJ1-1; D may be TRBD1 (6 bases). CDR1 and CDR2 from the germline V gene are PRHDT and FYEKMQ (reference sequence). Trimming shortened V by 5 bases and J by 2 bases, and 9 bases separated the two germline ends. The CDR3 sequence is 13 residues long. The CDR3 region is CASSRGQNTEAFF. The CDR3 DNA is TGTGCCAGCAGCAGGGGACAAAACACTGAAGCTTTCTTT.

The chain combines TRBV28 with TRBJ1-5, with D maybe TRBD1 (5 bases). Trimming left V 7 bases short and J 3 bases short, with 13 bases between. The CDR3 runs to 14 residues. Per germline, CDR1 MDHEN and CDR2 SYDVKM. The CDR3 DNA sequence: TGTGCCAGCACCTACTCAGGGTACAATCAGCCCCAGCATTTT. Protein: CASTYSGYNQPQHF.

The V gene is TRBV6-1, the J gene TRBJ1-2; tentative D call: TRBD1 (6 bases). The V gene lost 6 bases and the J gene lost 4 bases, with 15 bases spanning the gap. Germline V lookup: CDR1 MNHNS, CDR2 SASEGT. The CDR3 totals 14 residues. The CDR3 DNA sequence: TGTGCCAGCAGGGGAGGGGGGCGCATCTATGGCTACACCTTC. It codes for CASRGGGRIYGYTF.

The chain uses TRBV4-1 and TRBJ2-6; D unresolved. This CDR3 comprises 12 residues. V was shortened by 0 bases and J by 9 bases, with 3 bases between the two germline ends. Germline V gives CDR1 MGHRA, CDR2 YSYEKL. The CDR3: CASSQEGNVLTF. The CDR3 region has the DNA TGCGCCAGCAGCCAAGAGGGCAACGTCCTGACTTTC.

The V call is TRBV4-1, the J call TRBJ2-3; D gene ambiguous. Trimming took off 0 bases at V and 4 bases at J, with 11 bases between the two ends. Germline CDR1 reads MGHRA; CDR2 reads YSYEKL. The CDR3 contains 15 residues. The CDR3 DNA sequence: TGCGCCAGCAGCCAAGATTCATGGGCGTCAGATACGCAGTATTTT. Protein product: CASSQDSWASDTQYF.

The chain uses TRBV14 and TRBJ1-4, with D possibly matching TRBD1 (5 bases). The CDR3 runs 15 residues. The germline V gene encodes CDR1 SGHDN and CDR2 FVKESK. V was clipped by 0 bases and J by 7 bases, with 12 bases between them. The chain's CDR3 is CASSQDIGASEKLFF. The CDR3 nucleotides are TGTGCCAGCAGCCAAGATATCGGGGCGTCTGAAAAACTGTTTTTT.

This sequence joins TRBV28 and TRBJ2-7; tentatively, D is TRBD2 (6 bases). This CDR3 has 13 amino acids. The V gene lost 9 bases and the J gene lost 2 bases, with 14 bases spanning the gap. Germline assignment: CDR1 MDHEN and CDR2 SYDVKM. CDR3: CASRLEGTYEQYF. The CDR3 DNA reads as TGTGCCAGTCGACTGGAGGGGACCTACGAGCAGTACTTC.

The V gene is TRBV5-6, the J gene TRBJ2-2; 10 bases match TRBD2. The ends lost 4 bases at V and 1 base at J; junction bases unmatched: 4. CDR1 SGHDT and CDR2 YYEEEE come from the germline V gene. The CDR3 covers 16 residues. This CDR3 is CASSTGLAENTGELFF. Written as DNA, the CDR3 is TGTGCCAGCAGCACCGGACTAGCGGAGAACACCGGGGAGCTGTTTTTT.

The chain links TRBV23-1 to TRBJ1-1; D not certain. TRBV23-1 is an ORF, with its function uncertain. V shed 1 base and J shed 0 bases, with 9 bases lying between them. This CDR3 contains 15 residues. The CDR3 DNA is TGCGCCAGCAGTCAATTGGGTCTGATGAACACTGAAGCTTTCTTT. This codes for CASSQLGLMNTEAFF.

The chain joins TRBV5-6 to TRBJ2-3; TRBD1 aligns across 7 bases. V lost 3 bases, J lost 5 bases, and 6 bases stayed unmatched. The CDR3 extends over 14 amino acids. Germline V gives CDR1 SGHDT, CDR2 YYEEEE. The CDR3 DNA sequence: TGTGCCAGCAGCTCGGAGACAGGGCTAGATACGCAGTATTTT. Translated, it gives CASSSETGLDTQYF.

The genes are TRBV29-1 and TRBJ1-2; D is undetermined. Trimming took off 5 bases at V and 4 bases at J, with 8 bases between the two ends. There are 11 residues in the CDR3. Germline V gene sequence: CDR1 SQVTM, CDR2 ANQGSEA. CDR3 sequence: CSVRGVYGYTF. The CDR3, as DNA: TGCAGCGTTCGGGGTGTCTATGGCTACACCTTC.

The chain carries TRBV27 and TRBJ1-6; no clear D. Germline assignment: CDR1 MNHEY and CDR2 SMNVEV (reference sequence). Trimming left V 7 bases short and J 9 bases short, with 22 bases between. The CDR3 is made up of 16 amino acids. CDR3 region: CASTFRIGRSGSPLHF. CDR3 DNA sequence: TGTGCCAGCACCTTCCGGATAGGGAGGTCGGGTTCACCCCTCCACTTT.

The chain has TRBV3-1 and TRBJ1-6, with 7 bases fitting TRBD1. Trimming took 4 bases from V and 17 from J; bases not matched to a gene: 8. The CDR3 totals 12 residues. CDR1 LGHDT and CDR2 YNNKEL come from the germline V gene (reference sequence). The CDR3 region has the DNA TGTGCCAGCAGCCCAGGGGGAGTAGAGTTCCACTTT. Protein: CASSPGGVEFHF.

Here the CDR3 DNA reads TGTGCCAGCAGCTCGGCGACGGGTGCTACTGAGCAGTACTTC. Amino acids: CASSSATGATEQYF. The chain uses TRBV13 and TRBJ2-7; D is uncertain. Per the germline V gene, CDR1 is PRHDT and CDR2 is FYEKMQ (reference sequence). CDR3 length: 14 amino acids. V shed 4 bases and J shed 7 bases, with 17 bases lying between them.

This sequence joins TRBV28 and TRBJ2-7; 9 bases align to TRBD1. CDR1 and CDR2 from the germline V gene are MDHEN and SYDVKM. The CDR3 has 15 residues. V lost 6 bases to trimming and J lost 3 bases; unmatched junction nucleotides: 9. CDR3 loop: CASSSPGQGYYEQYF. The CDR3 coding sequence is TGTGCCAGCAGCTCACCGGGACAGGGTTACTACGAGCAGTACTTC.

The rearrangement joins TRBV18 to TRBJ2-1; 10 bases match TRBD2. Germline CDR1 and CDR2: KGHSH and LQKENI. The CDR3 runs 16 residues. V shed 1 base, J shed 6 bases, and the junction held 6 bases outside the gene matches. This CDR3 is CASSPRLAGEGNEQFF. The CDR3 region has the DNA TGTGCCAGCTCACCACGGCTAGCGGGAGAAGGCAATGAGCAGTTCTTC.

The V call is TRBV29-1, the J call TRBJ1-2, with TRBD1 matching over 7 bases. The trim removed 3 bases at V and 4 bases at J, leaving 14 bases unmatched. This CDR3 has 16 amino acids. Germline CDR1 reads SQVTM; CDR2 reads ANQGSEA. The CDR3 sequence is CSVDWGRQGSGYGYTF. Written as DNA, the CDR3 is TGCAGCGTTGACTGGGGTCGACAGGGCAGCGGCTATGGCTACACCTTC.

The chain joins TRBV28 to TRBJ2-7; perhaps TRBD2 as D (6 bases). CDR1 MDHEN and CDR2 SYDVKM come from the germline V gene. The CDR3 sequence is 12 residues long. Trimming stripped 4 bases from V and 9 bases from J, with 13 bases between. CDR3 residues: CASSSGVRGQYF. In DNA form, the CDR3 reads TGTGCCAGCAGTTCGGGGGTAAGGGGGCAGTACTTC. Combining the CDR3 with reference TRBV28 and TRBJ2-7 gives the whole variable domain DVKVTQSSRYLVKRTGEKVFLECVQDMDHENMFWYRQDPGLGLRLIYFSYDVKMKEKGDIPEGYSVSREKKERFSLILESASTNQTSMYLCASSSGVRGQYFGPGTRLTVT.

This clonotype has a single count. The chain combines TRBV7-7 with TRBJ2-5; D gene ambiguous. Trimming pared 5 bases from V and 3 bases from J, leaving 7 bases between. Germline-derived CDR1 and CDR2 are SSHAT and FNYEAQ (reference sequence). CDR3 length: 12 residues. This CDR3 reads CASSLNKETQYF. In DNA form, the CDR3 reads TGTGCCAGCAGCCTCAACAAAGAGACCCAGTACTTC. Supplemented by reference TRBV7-7 and TRBJ2-5, the full variable domain reads GAGVSQSPRYKVTKRGQDVTLRCDPISSHATLYWYQQALGQGPEFLTYFNYEAQPDKSGLPSDRFSAERPEGSISTLTIQRTEQRDSAMYRCASSLNKETQYFGPGTRLLVL.

V gene TRBV15 combines with J gene TRBJ2-5; a possible D gene is TRBD1 (5 bases). This CDR3 spans 14 amino acids. Germline loops: CDR1 LNHNV, CDR2 YYDKDF (reference sequence). The V end lost 0 bases, the J end lost 6 bases, and 11 bases lay between the germline ends. This CDR3 is CATSREKGVQTQYF. For the CDR3, the DNA is TGTGCCACCAGCAGAGAGAAAGGGGTCCAGACCCAGTACTTC.

The sample holds one count of this clonotype. The rearrangement uses TRBV18 and TRBJ1-2; no clear D gene. Germline V CDR1 and CDR2: KGHSH, LQKENI. V was pared by 0 bases and J by 5 bases, with 7 bases between. The CDR3 is 13 amino acids. The CDR3 DNA sequence: TGTGCCAGCTCACCACCGGAAAGTTATGGCTACACCTTC. Translating gives CASSPPESYGYTF. The full variable domain, with the rest looked up from reference TRBV18 and TRBJ1-2, is NAGVMQNPRHLVRRRGQEARLRCSPMKGHSHVYWYRQLPEEGLKFMVYLQKENIIDESGMPKERFSAEFPKEGPSILRIQQVVRGDSAAYFCASSPPESYGYTFGSGTRLTVV.